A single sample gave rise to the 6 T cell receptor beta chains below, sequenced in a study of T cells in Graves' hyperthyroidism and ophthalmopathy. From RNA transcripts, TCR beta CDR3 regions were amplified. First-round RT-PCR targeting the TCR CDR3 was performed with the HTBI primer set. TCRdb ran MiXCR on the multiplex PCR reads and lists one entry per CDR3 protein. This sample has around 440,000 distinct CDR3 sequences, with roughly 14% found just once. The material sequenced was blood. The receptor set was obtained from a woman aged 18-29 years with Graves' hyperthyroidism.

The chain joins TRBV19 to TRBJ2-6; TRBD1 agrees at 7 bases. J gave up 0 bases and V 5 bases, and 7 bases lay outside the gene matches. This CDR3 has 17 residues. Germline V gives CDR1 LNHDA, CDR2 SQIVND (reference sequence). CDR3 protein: CASSSGTASSGANVLTF. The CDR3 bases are TGTGCCAGTAGTTCCGGGACAGCGAGCTCTGGGGCCAACGTCCTGACTTTC.

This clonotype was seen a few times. In DNA form, the CDR3 reads TGCGCCAGCAGCCAAGTGATCGGTTTCAGCTACGAGCAGTACTTC. Residues: CASSQVIGFSYEQYF. The chain recombines TRBV4-1 with TRBJ2-7; D gene unclear. The CDR3 covers 15 residues. Trimming removed 1 base from V and 3 bases from J, with 13 bases in between. CDR1 and CDR2 from the germline V gene are MGHRA and YSYEKL.

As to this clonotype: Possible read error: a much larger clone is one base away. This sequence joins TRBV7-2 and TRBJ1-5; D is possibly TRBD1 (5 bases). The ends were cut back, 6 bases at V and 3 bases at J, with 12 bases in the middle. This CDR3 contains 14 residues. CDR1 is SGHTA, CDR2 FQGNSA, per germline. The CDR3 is CASSNRQLNQPQHF. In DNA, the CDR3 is TGTGCCAGCAGTAATAGACAGCTCAATCAGCCCCAGCATTTT.

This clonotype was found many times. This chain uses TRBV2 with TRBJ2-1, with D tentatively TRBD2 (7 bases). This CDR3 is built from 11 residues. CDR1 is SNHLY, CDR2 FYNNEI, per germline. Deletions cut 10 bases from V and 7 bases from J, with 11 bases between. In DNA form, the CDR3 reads TGTGCCACCAGGGGAGGGAATGAGCAGTTCTTC. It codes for CATRGGNEQFF.

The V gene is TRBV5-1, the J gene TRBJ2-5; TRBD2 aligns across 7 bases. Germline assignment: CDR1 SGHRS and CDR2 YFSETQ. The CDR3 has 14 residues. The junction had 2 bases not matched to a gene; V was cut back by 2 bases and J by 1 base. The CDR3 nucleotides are TGCGCCAGCAGCTTAAAGCGGGGCCAAGAGACCCAGTACTTC. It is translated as CASSLKRGQETQYF.

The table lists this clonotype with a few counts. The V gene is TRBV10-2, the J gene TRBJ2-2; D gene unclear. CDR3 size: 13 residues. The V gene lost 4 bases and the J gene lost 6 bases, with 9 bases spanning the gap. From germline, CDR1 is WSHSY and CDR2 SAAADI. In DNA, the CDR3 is TGCGCCAGCAGTGTAATGTCGGCCGGGGAGCTGTTTTTT. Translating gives CASSVMSAGELFF.